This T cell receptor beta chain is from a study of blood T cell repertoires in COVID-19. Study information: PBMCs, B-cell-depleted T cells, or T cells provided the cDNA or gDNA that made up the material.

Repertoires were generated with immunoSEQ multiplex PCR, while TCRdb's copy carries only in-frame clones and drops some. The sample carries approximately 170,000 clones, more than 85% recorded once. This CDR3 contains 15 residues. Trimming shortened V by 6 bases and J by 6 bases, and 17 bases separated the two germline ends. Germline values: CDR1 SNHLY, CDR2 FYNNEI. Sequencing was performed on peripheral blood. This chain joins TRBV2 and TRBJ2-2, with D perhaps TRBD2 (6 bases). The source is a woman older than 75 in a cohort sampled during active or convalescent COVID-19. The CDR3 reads CASRWRARLAGELFF. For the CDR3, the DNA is TGTGCCAGCAGGTGGAGGGCCCGGCTCGCCGGGGAGCTGTTTTTT.